This TCR beta chain was recorded in a study of T cell changes during pregnancy in multiple sclerosis. Germline values: CDR1 MDHEN, CDR2 SYDVKM. The CDR3 is 14 residues long. Trimming removed 2 bases from V and 7 bases from J; junction bases left unmatched: 5. Produced via immunoSEQ multiplex PCR; TCRdb's table is partial and in-frame only. The sample lists tens of thousands of clones, more than 90% occurring once. This chain uses TRBV28 with TRBJ1-5; 7 nucleotides align to TRBD1. This specimen was peripheral blood, taken in the second trimester of pregnancy. The TCR originated in a female donor with multiple sclerosis, enrolled in a pregnancy study. CDR3 protein: CASSLVQGWQPQHF. The CDR3 DNA reads TGTGCCAGCAGTTTAGTACAGGGGTGGCAGCCCCAGCATTTT.